The next 5 T cell receptor beta chains were all read from a single sample in a study of beta chain features in type 1 diabetes. Study observations and caveats: Shortening that was moderate but significant affected the TCRB CDR3s of Type 1 diabetes patients in all four CD4+ subsets.

The investigators reverse transcribed all of the isolated RNA, so they sequenced expressed TCRB transcripts. Profiled with immunoSEQ multiplex PCR; TCRdb holds only in-frame clones, not every one. This table has 50,000 to 70,000 clones, roughly half appearing once. These receptors have no identified antigens. Source material: Tregs from blood. The receptors were sampled from a woman in her 40s with type 1 diabetes.

This clone was picked up a small number of times. The chain links TRBV18 to TRBJ1-1; D unresolved. CDR1 and CDR2 (germline): KGHSH, LQKENI. This CDR3 comprises 13 residues. V lost 1 base, J lost 1 base, and 4 bases lay in between. CDR3 DNA sequence: TGTGCCAGCTCACCACGAGAGAACACTGAAGCTTTCTTT. Translation: CASSPRENTEAFF.

V gene TRBV29-1 combines with J gene TRBJ2-5, with TRBD2 matching over 7 bases. Trimming at V came to 0 bases and at J to 5 bases, leaving 6 bases not matched to a gene. Germline CDR1 reads SQVTM; CDR2 reads ANQGSEA. The CDR3 runs to 14 residues. CDR3 DNA sequence: TGCAGCGTTGAAGAAAGGAGGGGAGGGGAGACCCAGTACTTC. This codes for CSVEERRGGETQYF. Full variable domain (remainder filled in from reference TRBV29-1 and TRBJ2-5): SAVISQKPSRDICQRGTSLTIQCQVDSQVTMMFWYRQQPGQSLTLIATANQGSEATYESGFVIDKFPISRPNLTFSTLTVSNMSPEDSSIYLCSVEERRGGETQYFGPGTRLLVL.

This clone showed up just a few times. The chain employs TRBV29-1 and TRBJ2-1, with D perhaps matching TRBD2 (6 bases). V was clipped by 3 bases and J by 8 bases, with 14 bases between them. CDR1 is SQVTM and CDR2 is ANQGSEA in the germline V gene. The CDR3 has 13 residues. For the CDR3, the DNA is TGCAGCGTTGATCGCGGGGAAGGTTATGAGCAGTTCTTC. Its protein is CSVDRGEGYEQFF.

The chain employs TRBV28 and TRBJ1-5, with TRBD1 matching 9 bases. The germline V gene encodes CDR1 MDHEN and CDR2 SYDVKM. The length of the CDR3 is 17 residues. The junction had 10 bases not matched to a gene; V was cut back by 4 bases and J by 3 bases. DNA of the CDR3: TGTGCCAGCAGTTCTCGGCCTGACAGGGGGATCAATCAGCCCCAGCATTTT. Translating it yields CASSSRPDRGINQPQHF.

This clone was observed a single time. The chain couples TRBV5-1 to TRBJ2-7; TRBD2 is a possible D gene (7 bases). The CDR3 runs 14 residues. The germline gives CDR1 SGHRS, CDR2 YFSETQ. V lost 7 bases to trimming and J lost 2 bases, with 16 bases between them. CDR3 sequence reads: CASGGGVPPYEQYF. In DNA form, the CDR3 reads TGCGCCAGCGGGGGGGGCGTTCCGCCCTACGAGCAGTACTTC.